Reported below is one T cell receptor beta chain. CDR1 and CDR2 (germline): SQVTM, ANQGSEA. After removal of 4 bases from V and 6 bases from J, the junction contained 5 bases not matched to a gene. This CDR3 is 13 amino acids long. These data belong to a study of blood T cell repertoires in COVID-19. Looking at the study overall: Material from acute and convalescent COVID-19 was sourced from the United States, Italy and Spain.

Clones were read by immunoSEQ multiplex PCR, and TCRdb kept only the in-frame ones, dropping some. The table lists some 180,000 clones, roughly 87% of them singletons. The chain is built from TRBV29-1 and TRBJ1-4, with 7 nucleotides matching TRBD1. This sequence was found in a man aged 55 to 70 with active or convalescent COVID-19. Material: peripheral blood. The CDR3 loop reads CSVVRGPDEKLFF. The CDR3 bases are TGCAGCGTTGTTAGGGGGCCGGATGAAAAACTGTTTTTT.